This T cell receptor beta chain appears in the sequencing data of a study of blood T cell repertoires in COVID-19. In the study overall: COVID-19 samples from acute and convalescent phases originated in the United States, Italy and Spain. T cells, B-cell-depleted T cells, or PBMCs provided the cDNA or gDNA that served as material.

Method: immunoSEQ multiplex PCR; TCRdb's copy keeps in-frame clones and lacks some. The sample comprises some 130,000 clones, around 85% of which are singletons, and 16% rests with the top ten. CDR1 and CDR2 (germline): SGDLS, YYNGEE. The ends lost 3 bases at V and 3 bases at J; junction bases unmatched: 5. The CDR3 contains 15 residues. The chain combines TRBV9 with TRBJ2-3; 9 bases line up with TRBD2. This TCR was sampled from a woman aged 50 to 60 with acute or convalescent COVID-19. The sample was peripheral blood. The chain's CDR3 is CASSALAGTTDTQYF. Written as DNA, the CDR3 is TGTGCCAGCAGCGCCCTAGCGGGGACGACAGATACGCAGTATTTT.